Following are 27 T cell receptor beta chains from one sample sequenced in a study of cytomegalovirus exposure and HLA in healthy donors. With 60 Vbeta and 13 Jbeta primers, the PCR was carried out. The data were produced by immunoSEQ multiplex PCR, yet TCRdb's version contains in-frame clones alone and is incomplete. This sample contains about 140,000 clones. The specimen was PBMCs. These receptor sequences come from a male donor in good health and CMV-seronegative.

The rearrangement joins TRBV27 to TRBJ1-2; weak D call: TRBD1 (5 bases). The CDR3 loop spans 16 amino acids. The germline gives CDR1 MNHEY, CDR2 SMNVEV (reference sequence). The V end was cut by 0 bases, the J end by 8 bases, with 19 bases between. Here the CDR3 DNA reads TGTGCCAGCAGTTTATCACCCCAATCAGGGCTTGCCGGCTACACCTTC. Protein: CASSLSPQSGLAGYTF.

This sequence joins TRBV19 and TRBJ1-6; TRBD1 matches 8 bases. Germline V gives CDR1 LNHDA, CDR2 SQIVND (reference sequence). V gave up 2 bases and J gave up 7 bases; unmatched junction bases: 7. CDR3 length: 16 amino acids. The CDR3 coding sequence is TGTGCCAGTAGTATATCGGGGACAGGAGTAAATTCACCCCTCCACTTT. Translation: CASSISGTGVNSPLHF. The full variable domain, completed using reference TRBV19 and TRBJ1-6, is DGGITQSPKYLFRKEGQNVTLSCEQNLNHDAMYWYRQDPGQGLRLIYYSQIVNDFQKGDIAEGYSVSREKKESFPLTVTSAQKNPTAFYLCASSISGTGVNSPLHFGNGTRLTVT.

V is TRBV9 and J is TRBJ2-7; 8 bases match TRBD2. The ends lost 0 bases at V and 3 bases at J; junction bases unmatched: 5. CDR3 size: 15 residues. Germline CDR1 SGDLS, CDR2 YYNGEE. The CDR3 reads CASSVGGLESYEQYF. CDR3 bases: TGTGCCAGCAGCGTAGGGGGACTAGAAAGCTACGAGCAGTACTTC.

The CDR3 loop reads CASSPQGSGNTIYF. CDR3 nucleotide sequence: TGTGCCAGCTCACCACAGGGGTCTGGAAACACCATATATTTT. V is TRBV18 and J is TRBJ1-3; possibly TRBD1 for D (5 bases). The germline gives CDR1 KGHSH, CDR2 LQKENI. The germline V and J ends were trimmed by 1 base and 1 base, with 5 bases remaining between them. The CDR3 has 14 residues.

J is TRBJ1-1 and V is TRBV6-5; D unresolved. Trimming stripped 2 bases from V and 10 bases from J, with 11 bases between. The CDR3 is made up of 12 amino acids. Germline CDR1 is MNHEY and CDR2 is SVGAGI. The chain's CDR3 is CASSYDRGRAFF. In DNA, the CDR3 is TGTGCCAGCAGTTACGATCGAGGGCGAGCTTTCTTT.

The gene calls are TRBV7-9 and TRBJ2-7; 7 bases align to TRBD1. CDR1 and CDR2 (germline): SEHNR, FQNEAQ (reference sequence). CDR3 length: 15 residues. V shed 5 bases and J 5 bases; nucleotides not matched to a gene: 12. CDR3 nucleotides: TGTGCCAGCAGCACACAGGGGTCGCCGACGAACGAGCAGTACTTC. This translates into CASSTQGSPTNEQYF.

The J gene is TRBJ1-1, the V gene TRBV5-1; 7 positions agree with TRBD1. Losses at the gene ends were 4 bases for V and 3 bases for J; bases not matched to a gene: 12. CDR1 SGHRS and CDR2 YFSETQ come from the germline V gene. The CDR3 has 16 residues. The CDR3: CASSLWGRQGDTEAFF. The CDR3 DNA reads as TGCGCCAGCAGCCTGTGGGGCAGGCAGGGGGACACTGAAGCTTTCTTT.

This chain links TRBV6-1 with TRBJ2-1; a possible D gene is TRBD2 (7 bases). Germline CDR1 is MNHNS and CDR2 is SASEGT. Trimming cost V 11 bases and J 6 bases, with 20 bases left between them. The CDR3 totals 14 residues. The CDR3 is CACAAGVRGNEQFF. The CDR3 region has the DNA TGTGCCTGCGCGGCGGGAGTCAGGGGCAATGAGCAGTTCTTC.

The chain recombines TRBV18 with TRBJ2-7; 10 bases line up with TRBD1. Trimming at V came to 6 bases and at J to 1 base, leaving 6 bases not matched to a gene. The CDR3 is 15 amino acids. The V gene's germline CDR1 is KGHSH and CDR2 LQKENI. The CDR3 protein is CASSRPGQGSYEQYF. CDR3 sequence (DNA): TGTGCCAGCTCCCGGCCGGGACAGGGGTCCTACGAGCAGTACTTC. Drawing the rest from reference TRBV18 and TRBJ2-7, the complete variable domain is NAGVMQNPRHLVRRRGQEARLRCSPMKGHSHVYWYRQLPEEGLKFMVYLQKENIIDESGMPKERFSAEFPKEGPSILRIQQVVRGDSAAYFCASSRPGQGSYEQYFGPGTRLTVT.

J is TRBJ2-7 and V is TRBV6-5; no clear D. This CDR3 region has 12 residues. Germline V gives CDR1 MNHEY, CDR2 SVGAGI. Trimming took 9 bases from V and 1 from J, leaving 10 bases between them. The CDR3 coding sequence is TGTGCCAGTTCAGGTTCTTCCTACGAGCAGTACTTC. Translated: CASSGSSYEQYF.

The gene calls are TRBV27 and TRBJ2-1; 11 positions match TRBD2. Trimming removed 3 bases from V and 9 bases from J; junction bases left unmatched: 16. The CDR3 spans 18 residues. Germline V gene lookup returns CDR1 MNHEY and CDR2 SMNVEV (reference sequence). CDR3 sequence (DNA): TGTGCCAGCAGTTTCAGCCCCATACCCGGGACTAGCGGATCTGAGCAGTTCTTC. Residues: CASSFSPIPGTSGSEQFF.

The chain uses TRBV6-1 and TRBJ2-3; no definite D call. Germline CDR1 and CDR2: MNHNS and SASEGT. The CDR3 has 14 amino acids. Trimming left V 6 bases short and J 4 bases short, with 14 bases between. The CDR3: CASRVPLPADTQYF. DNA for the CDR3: TGTGCCAGCAGAGTCCCTTTGCCGGCAGATACGCAGTATTTT.

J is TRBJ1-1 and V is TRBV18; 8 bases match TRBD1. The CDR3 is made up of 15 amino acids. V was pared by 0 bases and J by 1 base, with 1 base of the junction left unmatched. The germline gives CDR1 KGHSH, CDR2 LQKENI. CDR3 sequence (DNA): TGTGCCAGCTCACCACCGACAGGGGCGAACACTGAAGCTTTCTTT. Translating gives CASSPPTGANTEAFF.

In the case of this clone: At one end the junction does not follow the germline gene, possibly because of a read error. The CDR3 DNA reads TGTGCTAGCAGCTTAGAGCTAGGAACCTACAATGAGCAGTTCTTC. It translates to CASSLELGTYNEQFF. This chain uses TRBV7-7 with TRBJ2-1; D remains unclear. From germline, CDR1 is SSHAT and CDR2 FNYEAQ (reference sequence). The CDR3 is 15 residues long.

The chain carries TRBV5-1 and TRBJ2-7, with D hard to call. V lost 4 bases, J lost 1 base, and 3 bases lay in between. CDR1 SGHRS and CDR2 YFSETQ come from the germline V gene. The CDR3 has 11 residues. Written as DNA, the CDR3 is TGCGCCAGCAGCCATTCCTACGAGCAGTACTTC. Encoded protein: CASSHSYEQYF.

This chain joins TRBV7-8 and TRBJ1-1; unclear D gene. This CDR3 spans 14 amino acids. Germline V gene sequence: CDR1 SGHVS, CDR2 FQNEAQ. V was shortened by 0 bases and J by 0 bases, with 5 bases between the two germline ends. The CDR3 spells CASSLAGVNTEAFF. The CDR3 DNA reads TGTGCCAGCAGCTTAGCGGGCGTGAACACTGAAGCTTTCTTT.

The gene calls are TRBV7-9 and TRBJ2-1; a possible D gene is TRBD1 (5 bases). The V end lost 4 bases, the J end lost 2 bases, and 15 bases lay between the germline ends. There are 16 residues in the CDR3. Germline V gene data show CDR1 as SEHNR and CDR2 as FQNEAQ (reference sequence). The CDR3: CASSSPAGYAYNEQFF. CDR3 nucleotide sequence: TGTGCCAGCAGCTCACCTGCAGGGTACGCCTACAATGAGCAGTTCTTC.

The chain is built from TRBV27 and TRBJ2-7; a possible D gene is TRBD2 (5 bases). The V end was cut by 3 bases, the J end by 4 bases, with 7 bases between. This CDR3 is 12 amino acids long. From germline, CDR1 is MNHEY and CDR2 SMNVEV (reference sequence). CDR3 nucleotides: TGTGCCAGCAGTTTGAGCGGTTACGAGCAGTACTTC. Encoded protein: CASSLSGYEQYF.

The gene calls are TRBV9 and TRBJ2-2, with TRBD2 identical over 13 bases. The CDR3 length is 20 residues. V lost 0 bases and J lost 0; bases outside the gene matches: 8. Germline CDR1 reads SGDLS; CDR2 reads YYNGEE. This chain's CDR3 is CASSVVPGTSGATNTGELFF. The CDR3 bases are TGTGCCAGCAGCGTAGTACCCGGGACTAGCGGGGCCACGAACACCGGGGAGCTGTTTTTT.

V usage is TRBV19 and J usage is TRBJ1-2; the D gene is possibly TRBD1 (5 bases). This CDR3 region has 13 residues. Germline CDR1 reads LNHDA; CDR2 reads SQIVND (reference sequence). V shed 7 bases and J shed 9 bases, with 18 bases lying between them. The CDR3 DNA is TGTGCCAGTACCAGACGGACACTTCCAAGCTACACCTTC. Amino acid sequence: CASTRRTLPSYTF.

The CDR3 region has the DNA TGTGCCAGCAGTTACGGTCTAGGAGCCAATGAGCAGTTCTTC. It specifies CASSYGLGANEQFF. The V gene is TRBV6-6, the J gene TRBJ2-1; D is uncertain. This CDR3 spans 14 amino acids. CDR1 MNHNY and CDR2 SVGAGI come from the germline V gene (reference sequence). The V end was cut by 2 bases, the J end by 6 bases, with 11 bases between.

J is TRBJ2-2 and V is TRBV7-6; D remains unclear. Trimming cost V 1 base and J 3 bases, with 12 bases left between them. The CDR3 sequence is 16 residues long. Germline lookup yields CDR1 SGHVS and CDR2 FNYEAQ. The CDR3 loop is CASSLETLGHTGELFF. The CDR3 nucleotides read TGTGCCAGCAGCTTAGAGACCCTTGGGCACACCGGGGAGCTGTTTTTT. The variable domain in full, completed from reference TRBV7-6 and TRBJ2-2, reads GAGVSQSPRYKVTKRGQDVALRCDPISGHVSLYWYRQALGQGPEFLTYFNYEAQQDKSGLPNDRFSAERPEGSISTLTIQRTEQRDSAMYRCASSLETLGHTGELFFGEGSRLTVL.

CDR3 amino acids: CASTEQDYEQYF. In nucleotides, the CDR3 is TGTGCCAGCACAGAGCAGGACTACGAGCAGTACTTC. The rearrangement links TRBV2 to TRBJ2-7; D is unresolved. Germline assignment: CDR1 SNHLY and CDR2 FYNNEI. This CDR3 region has 12 residues. V lost 7 bases and J 3 bases, leaving 10 bases between the germline ends.

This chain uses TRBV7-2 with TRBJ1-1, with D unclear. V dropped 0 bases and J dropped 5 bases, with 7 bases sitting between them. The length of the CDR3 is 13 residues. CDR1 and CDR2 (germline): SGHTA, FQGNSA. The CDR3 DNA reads TGTGCCAGCAGCTTAGCTTGGAGGACTGAAGCTTTCTTT. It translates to CASSLAWRTEAFF.

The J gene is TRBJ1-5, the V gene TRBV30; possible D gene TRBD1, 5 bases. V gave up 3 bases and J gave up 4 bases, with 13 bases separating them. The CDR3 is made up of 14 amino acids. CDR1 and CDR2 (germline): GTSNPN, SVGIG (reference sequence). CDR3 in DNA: TGTGCCTGGAGCCCATTAAAGGGGAATCAGCCCCAGCATTTT. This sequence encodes CAWSPLKGNQPQHF.

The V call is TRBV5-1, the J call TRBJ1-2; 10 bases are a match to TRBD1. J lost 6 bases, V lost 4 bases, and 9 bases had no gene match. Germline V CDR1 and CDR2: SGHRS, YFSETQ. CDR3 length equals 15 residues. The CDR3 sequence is CASSGKRQGADGYTF. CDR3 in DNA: TGCGCCAGCAGCGGAAAAAGACAGGGGGCGGATGGCTACACCTTC.

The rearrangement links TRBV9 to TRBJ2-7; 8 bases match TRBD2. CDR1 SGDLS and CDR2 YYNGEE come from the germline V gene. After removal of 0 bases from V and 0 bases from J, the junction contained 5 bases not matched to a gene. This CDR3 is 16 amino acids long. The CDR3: CASSVVPLAGSYEQYF. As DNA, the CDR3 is TGTGCCAGCAGCGTAGTGCCTCTAGCGGGCTCCTACGAGCAGTACTTC.